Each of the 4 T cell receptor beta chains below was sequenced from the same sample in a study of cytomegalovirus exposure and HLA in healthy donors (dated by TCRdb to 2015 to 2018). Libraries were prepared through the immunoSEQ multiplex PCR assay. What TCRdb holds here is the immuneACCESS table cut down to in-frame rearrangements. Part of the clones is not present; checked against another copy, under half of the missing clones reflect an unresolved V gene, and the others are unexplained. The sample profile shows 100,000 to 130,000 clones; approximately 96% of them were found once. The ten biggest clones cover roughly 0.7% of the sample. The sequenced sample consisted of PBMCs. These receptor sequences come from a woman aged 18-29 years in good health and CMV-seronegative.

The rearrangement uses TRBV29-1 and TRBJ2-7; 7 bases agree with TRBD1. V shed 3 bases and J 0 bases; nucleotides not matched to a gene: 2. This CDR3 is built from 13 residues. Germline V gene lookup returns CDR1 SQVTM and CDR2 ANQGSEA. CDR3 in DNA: TGCAGCGTTGACCAGGGGGACTCCTACGAGCAGTACTTC. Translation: CSVDQGDSYEQYF.

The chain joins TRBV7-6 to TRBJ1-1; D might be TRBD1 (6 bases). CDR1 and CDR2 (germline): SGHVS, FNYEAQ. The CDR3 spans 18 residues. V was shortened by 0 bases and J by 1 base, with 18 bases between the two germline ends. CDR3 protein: CASSLAVGSTGPNTEAFF. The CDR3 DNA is TGTGCCAGCAGCTTAGCGGTAGGGTCGACAGGACCGAACACTGAAGCTTTCTTT. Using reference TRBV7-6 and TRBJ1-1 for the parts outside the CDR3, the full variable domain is GAGVSQSPRYKVTKRGQDVALRCDPISGHVSLYWYRQALGQGPEFLTYFNYEAQQDKSGLPNDRFSAERPEGSISTLTIQRTEQRDSAMYRCASSLAVGSTGPNTEAFFGQGTRLTVV.

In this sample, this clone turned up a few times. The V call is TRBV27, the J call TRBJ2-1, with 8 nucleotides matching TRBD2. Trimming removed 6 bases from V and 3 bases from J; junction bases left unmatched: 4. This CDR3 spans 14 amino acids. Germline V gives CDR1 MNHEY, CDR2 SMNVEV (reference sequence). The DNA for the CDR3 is TGTGCCAGCAGACAGCGGGGGAACTACAATGAGCAGTTCTTC. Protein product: CASRQRGNYNEQFF.

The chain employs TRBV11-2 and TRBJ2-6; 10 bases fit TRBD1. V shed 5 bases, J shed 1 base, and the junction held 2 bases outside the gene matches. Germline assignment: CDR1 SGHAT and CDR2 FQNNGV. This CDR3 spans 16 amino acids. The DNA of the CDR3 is TGTGCCAGCAGCCCGGACAGGGGGTCTGGGGCCAACGTCCTGACTTTC. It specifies CASSPDRGSGANVLTF.